A single sample gave rise to the 3 T cell receptor beta chains below, sequenced in a study of graft-versus-host responses after intestinal transplantation. The table came from immunoSEQ multiplex PCR; TCRdb's copy has only in-frame clones and leaves some out. Of 130,000 to 150,000 clones listed, around 90% are singletons. Their recognized antigens are unknown. The specimen was unstimulated CD4+ T cells sorted from spleen or lymph node cells, collected before intestinal transplant. These receptors all come from a human donor who received an intestinal transplant.

V is TRBV9 and J is TRBJ2-1; D is unclear. Germline CDR1 reads SGDLS; CDR2 reads YYNGEE. Trimming stripped 4 bases from V and 8 bases from J, with 28 bases between. This CDR3 contains 18 residues. The CDR3 region has the DNA TGTGCCAGCAGCCCCCATGGCACAGTCTTCCCCACGGGCCATGAGCAGTTCTTC. This translates into CASSPHGTVFPTGHEQFF. The full variable domain, with the rest looked up from reference TRBV9 and TRBJ2-1, is DSGVTQTPKHLITATGQRVTLRCSPRSGDLSVYWYQQSLDQGLQFLIQYYNGEERAKGNILERFSAQQFPDLHSELNLSSLELGDSALYFCASSPHGTVFPTGHEQFFGPGTRLTVL.

The chain is built from TRBV29-1 and TRBJ2-3; weak D call: TRBD1 (6 bases). The CDR3 is made up of 14 amino acids. Germline CDR1 and CDR2: SQVTM and ANQGSEA. The V end lost 1 base, the J end lost 0 bases, and 8 bases lay between the germline ends. CDR3 loop: CSVEGTASTDTQYF. Written as DNA, the CDR3 is TGCAGCGTTGAAGGGACAGCTAGCACAGATACGCAGTATTTT.

The V gene is TRBV27, the J gene TRBJ1-1; D is perhaps TRBD1 (5 bases). V dropped 8 bases and J dropped 1 base, with 8 bases sitting between them. This CDR3 has 12 residues. CDR1 and CDR2 (germline): MNHEY, SMNVEV (reference sequence). CDR3 bases: TGTGCCAGCTGGGGGTGGAACACTGAAGCTTTCTTT. Its translation is CASWGWNTEAFF.